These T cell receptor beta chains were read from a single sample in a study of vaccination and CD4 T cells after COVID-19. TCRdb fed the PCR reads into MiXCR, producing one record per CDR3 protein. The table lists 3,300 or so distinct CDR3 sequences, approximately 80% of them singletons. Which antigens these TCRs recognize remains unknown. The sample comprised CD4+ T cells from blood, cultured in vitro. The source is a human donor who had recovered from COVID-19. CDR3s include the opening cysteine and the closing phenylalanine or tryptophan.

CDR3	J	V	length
CSARDGTSGGYNEQFF	TRBJ2-1	TRBV20-1	16
CASSFGVFSEQYF	TRBJ2-7	TRBV7-2	13
CSARPRTSGGASTQYF	TRBJ2-5	TRBV20-1	16
CASSLGDRGYTEAFF	TRBJ1-1	TRBV7-9	15
CASSERPTEAFF	TRBJ1-1	TRBV2	12
CASSEHYRGDTQYF	TRBJ2-3	TRBV6-1	14
CASSFSSATLTGGITYEQYF	TRBJ2-7	TRBV5-1	20
CAWSVSGTRVF	TRBJ1-2	TRBV30	11
CASRRGGETDTQYF	TRBJ2-3	TRBV6-1	14
CAGSPKGGRYEQYF	TRBJ2-7	TRBV6-2/TRBV6-3	14
CASSPLPGDNYGYTF	TRBJ1-2	TRBV12-3/TRBV12-4	15
CAWSATGSGRYNEQFF	TRBJ2-1	TRBV30	16
CATSTGSVTGELFF	TRBJ2-2	TRBV24-1	14
CATSREADGSRGNQPQHF	TRBJ1-5	TRBV15	18
CASSIGGQINQPQHF	TRBJ1-5	TRBV19	15
CASSTGDYGNTIYF	TRBJ1-3	TRBV19	14
CSARDRTDTEAFF	TRBJ1-1	TRBV20-1	13